This TCR beta chain was identified during a study of technical replicates of blood from a handful of donors. This clone was seen once. TCRdb's table, derived via immunoSEQ multiplex PCR, lists solely in-frame clones and lacks some. The table includes about 79,000 clones, around 94% detected once. The sequenced material came from T cells isolated from PBMCs. The clonotype was recovered from a human donor in good health.

In nucleotides, the CDR3 is TGTGCCAGCAGTTTATCAGGGGATCGAGGCTACACCTTC. It translates to CASSLSGDRGYTF. This chain links TRBV27 with TRBJ1-2; the D gene is possibly TRBD1 (5 bases). Germline CDR1 MNHEY, CDR2 SMNVEV (reference sequence). The CDR3 runs 13 residues. Deletions cut 0 bases from V and 8 bases from J, with 10 bases between.